The sample holds a few counts of the clone carrying this TCR beta chain. As yet, its antigen is unknown. Per the germline V gene, CDR1 is SGHDT and CDR2 is YYEEEE. The CDR3 has 12 amino acids. V was clipped by 7 bases and J by 7 bases, with 12 bases between them. The sample belongs to a study of identical twins. MiXCR, applied by TCRdb to the 5' RACE reads, yields one record per CDR3 protein. Of 600,000 to 850,000 distinct CDR3 sequences in the sample, 15% to 20% are singletons; the top ten hold over 10%. Study-wide points: Monozygotic twin pairs showed more out-of-frame TCR alpha sharing than models estimated.

These data were likewise used in another study, on T cells expressing NK-cell markers. That publication notes: Source material for TCR beta repertoires consisted of sorted CD3+CD56+NKG2C+, CD3+CD56+NKG2C- and CD3+CD56-NKG2C+ T cells. An anti-gamma-delta TCR antibody restricted sorting to alpha-beta TCR T cells in several experiments.

V is TRBV5-6 and J is TRBJ1-5, with D possibly being TRBD1 (5 bases). The sequencing sample was made of PBMCs. The TCR was taken from a woman under 30 in good health. The DNA of the CDR3 is TGTGCCAGCGGTGCACAGGACCAGCCCCAGCATTTT. Protein sequence: CASGAQDQPQHF. The full variable domain, rest sourced from reference TRBV5-6 and TRBJ1-5, is DAGVTQSPTHLIKTRGQQVTLRCSPKSGHDTVSWYQQALGQGPQFIFQYYEEEERQRGNFPDRFSGHQFPNYSSELNVNALLLGDSALYLCASGAQDQPQHFGDGTRLSIL.